This entry lists 12 T cell receptor beta chains sequenced from one sample in a study of cytomegalovirus exposure and HLA in healthy donors. PCR primers comprised 60 Vbeta and 13 Jbeta primers. Some clones are missing from TCRdb's copy, which holds only in-frame ones; the method was immunoSEQ multiplex PCR. The profile covers some 140,000 clones, with over 60% appearing a single time and roughly 4.2% taken by the ten largest. Input material: PBMCs. The receptors here all came from a woman in her forties in good health and CMV-seronegative.

This clone occurred a few times. This chain links TRBV30 with TRBJ2-5, with D possibly matching TRBD1 (5 bases). The CDR3 spans 11 residues. V was trimmed by 5 bases and J by 5 bases, leaving 9 bases between them. The germline gives CDR1 GTSNPN, CDR2 SVGIG (reference sequence). CDR3: CAWEKGETQYF. Written as DNA, the CDR3 is TGTGCCTGGGAGAAGGGGGAGACCCAGTACTTC.

This clone was recorded a few times. V gene TRBV28 combines with J gene TRBJ2-2, with 13 bases matching TRBD2. The CDR3 sequence is 15 residues long. V lost 6 bases to trimming and J lost 7 bases; unmatched junction nucleotides: 5. The germline gives CDR1 MDHEN, CDR2 SYDVKM. The CDR3 DNA reads TGTGCCAGCAGCAGACTAGCGGGGGGTATCGGGGAGCTGTTTTTT. Its translation: CASSRLAGGIGELFF.

The rearrangement uses TRBV6-5 and TRBJ1-3; D not resolved. Germline lookup yields CDR1 MNHEY and CDR2 SVGAGI. Trimming shortened V by 2 bases and J by 2 bases, and 10 bases separated the two germline ends. The CDR3 has 15 residues. The CDR3 DNA follows: TGTGCCAGCAGTTACATAGCCGGGGCTGGAAACACCATATATTTT. Its protein is CASSYIAGAGNTIYF.

The rearrangement joins TRBV18 to TRBJ2-5; maybe TRBD1 (5 bases). Per the germline V gene, CDR1 is KGHSH and CDR2 is LQKENI. The CDR3 is 15 residues long. Trimming removed 4 bases at V and 5 bases at J, with 17 bases between. CDR3 bases: TGTGCCAGCTCACGCGGACAAGGCGTCGCGGAGACCCAGTACTTC. As protein: CASSRGQGVAETQYF.

The rearrangement links TRBV27 to TRBJ2-5, with 7 bases lining up with TRBD1. Trimming took 6 bases from V and 5 from J; bases not matched to a gene: 9. The germline gives CDR1 MNHEY, CDR2 SMNVEV (reference sequence). This CDR3 has 14 amino acids. Written as DNA, the CDR3 is TGTGCCAGCAGCCGCCGGGACAGTAAGGAGACCCAGTACTTC. It encodes CASSRRDSKETQYF.

The rearrangement uses TRBV7-8 and TRBJ1-2, with 8 bases identical to TRBD1. This CDR3 contains 16 residues. Germline lookup yields CDR1 SGHVS and CDR2 FQNEAQ. V shed 1 base and J 7 bases; nucleotides not matched to a gene: 11. The CDR3 is CASSLDPQGAHGGYTF. The CDR3 region has the DNA TGTGCCAGCAGCTTAGACCCCCAGGGGGCGCATGGTGGCTACACCTTC.

The chain has TRBV6-1 and TRBJ1-1; 7 nucleotides match TRBD1. This CDR3 spans 13 amino acids. The germline V gene encodes CDR1 MNHNS and CDR2 SASEGT. After removal of 5 bases from V and 4 bases from J, the junction contained 4 bases not matched to a gene. The CDR3 nucleotides are TGTGCCAGCAGTCCCCAGGGGGGCACTGAAGCTTTCTTT. Its translation is CASSPQGGTEAFF.

The genes are TRBV5-1 and TRBJ2-3; TRBD2 aligns across 8 bases. This CDR3 is 17 amino acids long. Germline lookup yields CDR1 SGHRS and CDR2 YFSETQ. V lost 0 bases and J lost 1; bases outside the gene matches: 7. CDR3 DNA sequence: TGCGCCAGCAGCTTGGAGGTTCGGGGGGGCGGCACAGATACGCAGTATTTT. Protein: CASSLEVRGGGTDTQYF.

CDR3: CASMLLTGELFF. DNA of the CDR3: TGTGCCAGCATGCTACTCACCGGGGAGCTGTTTTTT. The J gene is TRBJ2-2, the V gene TRBV28; D not resolved. CDR1 is MDHEN and CDR2 is SYDVKM in the germline V gene. The ends were cut back, 7 bases at V and 4 bases at J, with 7 bases in the middle. The CDR3 spans 12 residues.

V usage is TRBV7-6 and J usage is TRBJ2-5, with 8 bases aligning to TRBD1. Germline-derived CDR1 and CDR2 are SGHVS and FNYEAQ. J gave up 5 bases and V 1 base, and 9 bases lay outside the gene matches. The length of the CDR3 is 16 residues. CDR3: CASSLGEGQGGETQYF. CDR3 DNA sequence: TGTGCCAGCAGCTTAGGTGAAGGACAGGGCGGGGAGACCCAGTACTTC. The full variable domain, its missing parts supplied by reference TRBV7-6 and TRBJ2-5, is GAGVSQSPRYKVTKRGQDVALRCDPISGHVSLYWYRQALGQGPEFLTYFNYEAQQDKSGLPNDRFSAERPEGSISTLTIQRTEQRDSAMYRCASSLGEGQGGETQYFGPGTRLLVL.

J is TRBJ2-5 and V is TRBV27; D remains unclear. The CDR3 has 13 residues. V was pared by 4 bases and J by 2 bases, with 8 bases between. Germline CDR1 and CDR2: MNHEY and SMNVEV (reference sequence). The CDR3 DNA reads TGTGCCAGCAGTTCCCCGTTTCAAGAGACCCAGTACTTC. This sequence encodes CASSSPFQETQYF.

The chain joins TRBV5-1 to TRBJ2-5, with 10 positions matching TRBD2. This CDR3 has 14 residues. V lost 3 bases to trimming and J lost 3 bases; unmatched junction nucleotides: 2. Germline assignment: CDR1 SGHRS and CDR2 YFSETQ. The CDR3 DNA sequence: TGCGCCAGCAGCTACCTAGCGGGGGAAGAGACCCAGTACTTC. Its protein is CASSYLAGEETQYF. Full variable domain (remainder filled in from reference TRBV5-1 and TRBJ2-5): KAGVTQTPRYLIKTRGQQVTLSCSPISGHRSVSWYQQTPGQGLQFLFEYFSETQRNKGNFPGRFSGRQFSNSRSEMNVSTLELGDSALYLCASSYLAGEETQYFGPGTRLLVL.